This T cell receptor beta chain was captured in a study of blood T cell repertoires in COVID-19. Study-level background: In each case, the material was cDNA or gDNA derived from T cells, B-cell-depleted T cells, or PBMCs.

Profiled with immunoSEQ multiplex PCR; TCRdb holds only in-frame clones, not every one. This sample has 100,000 to 120,000 clones, with around 86% found just once. The CDR3 spans 16 residues. CDR1 and CDR2 (germline): LNHDA, SQIVND (reference sequence). V lost 6 bases to trimming and J lost 8 bases, with 23 bases between them. This receptor was identified in a woman aged 70-85 years with acute or convalescent COVID-19. The sequenced sample consisted of peripheral blood. The chain is built from TRBV19 and TRBJ2-1; D is perhaps TRBD2 (6 bases). CDR3 sequence (DNA): TGTGCCAGTAGAATCCGGGTAGCGGCCCCTTGGGATGAGCAGTTCTTC. Translation: CASRIRVAAPWDEQFF.